This passage covers 30 T cell receptor beta chains from one sample sequenced in a study of cytomegalovirus exposure and HLA in healthy donors. In the PCR, 60 Vbeta and 13 Jbeta primers were used. Generated by immunoSEQ multiplex PCR, the TCRdb table keeps only in-frame clones and is missing some. In the table there are around 200,000 clones, 65% to 85% of which are singletons. Sequencing used PBMCs. These receptors originate from a woman aged 18-29 years in good health and CMV-seronegative.

The chain links TRBV7-9 to TRBJ2-2; TRBD2 is a possible D gene (6 bases). The length of the CDR3 is 14 residues. With 3 bases removed from V and 1 base from J, the gap between germline ends came to 6 bases. Per the germline V gene, CDR1 is SEHNR and CDR2 is FQNEAQ (reference sequence). The CDR3, as DNA: TGTGCCAGCAGCTTGGGGGGGAACACCGGGGAGCTGTTTTTT. This encodes CASSLGGNTGELFF.

The sample holds a few counts of this clone. V gene TRBV19 combines with J gene TRBJ1-1; TRBD1 is a possible D gene (6 bases). Germline CDR1 reads LNHDA; CDR2 reads SQIVND (reference sequence). Trimming left V 11 bases short and J 7 bases short, with 14 bases between. This CDR3 spans 11 amino acids. In DNA form, the CDR3 reads TGTGCCTCCAGGACAGCTGATGAAGCTTTCTTT. Its protein product is CASRTADEAFF.

Only a few counts were recorded for this clone. The genes are TRBV6-6 and TRBJ1-1; maybe TRBD1 (5 bases). The length of the CDR3 is 13 residues. The germline V gene has CDR1 MNHNY and CDR2 SVGAGI (reference sequence). Trimming took off 4 bases at V and 5 bases at J, with 11 bases between the two ends. CDR3 protein: CASSSVQGTEAFF. As DNA, the CDR3 is TGTGCCAGCAGTTCCGTTCAGGGAACTGAAGCTTTCTTT.

The CDR3 coding sequence is TGTGCCAGTAGTATAGGGCTGAAAGAGACCCAGTACTTC. Amino acids: CASSIGLKETQYF. The chain uses TRBV19 and TRBJ2-5; unclear D gene. The CDR3 consists of 13 residues. In germline, CDR1 is LNHDA, CDR2 SQIVND (reference sequence). Trimming took 1 base from V and 3 from J, leaving 6 bases between them.

The rearrangement joins TRBV9 to TRBJ2-7, with a weak D call TRBD2 (6 bases). This CDR3 comprises 13 residues. Trimming cost V 4 bases and J 3 bases, with 11 bases left between them. The V gene's germline CDR1 is SGDLS and CDR2 YYNGEE. CDR3 coding DNA: TGTGCCAGCAGCACCGGGACTCGCTACGAGCAGTACTTC. This translates into CASSTGTRYEQYF.

The CDR3 loop reads CASSQLHRTSGGAETQYF. For the CDR3, the DNA is TGCGCCAGCAGCCAGCTTCATAGGACTAGCGGGGGGGCAGAGACCCAGTACTTC. This chain connects TRBV4-1 to TRBJ2-5; 15 nucleotides match TRBD2. CDR1 and CDR2 from the germline V gene are MGHRA and YSYEKL. The CDR3 runs 18 residues. V lost 3 bases, J lost 4 bases, and 9 bases stayed unmatched.

The genes are TRBV5-1 and TRBJ2-3; D perhaps matches TRBD2 (6 bases). CDR3 length: 15 residues. Germline-derived CDR1 and CDR2 are SGHRS and YFSETQ. The V and J ends lost 5 bases and 2 bases respectively, with 15 bases between them. This CDR3 reads CASRKRVLDTDTQYF. The CDR3 region has the DNA TGCGCCAGCAGGAAGCGGGTTCTTGACACAGATACGCAGTATTTT.

V is TRBV11-3 and J is TRBJ2-7, with D possibly matching TRBD2 (6 bases). The CDR3 runs to 14 residues. Germline CDR1 reads SGHNT; CDR2 reads YENEEA. V lost 2 bases to trimming and J lost 4 bases, with 12 bases between them. In DNA, the CDR3 is TGTGCCAGCAGCTTAAGAGGGGAGGATTACGAGCAGTACTTC. Translating gives CASSLRGEDYEQYF.

A few counts support this clone. CDR3 DNA sequence: TGTGCCATCAGTGAGTCGAGGAACTTAGCGGATACGCAGTATTTT. It specifies CAISESRNLADTQYF. V and J are TRBV10-3 and TRBJ2-3, with D possibly TRBD2 on 5 matching bases. The CDR3 consists of 15 residues. CDR1 is ENHRY and CDR2 is SYGVKD in the germline V gene. The V gene lost 0 bases and the J gene lost 6 bases, with 13 bases spanning the gap.

The genes are TRBV28 and TRBJ1-4; TRBD1 aligns across 11 bases. CDR3 size: 16 residues. Germline V gene lookup returns CDR1 MDHEN and CDR2 SYDVKM. With 3 bases clipped from V and 8 bases from J, the junction kept 8 bases outside the gene matches. CDR3 sequence (DNA): TGTGCCAGCAGTTTGGGGGGGACAGGGGGAGAGGAAAAACTGTTTTTT. It specifies CASSLGGTGGEEKLFF.

The chain has TRBV6-1 and TRBJ2-7; possibly TRBD2 for D (6 bases). The CDR3 consists of 14 residues. From germline, CDR1 is MNHNS and CDR2 SASEGT. Trimming removed 2 bases at V and 3 bases at J, with 11 bases between. CDR3 protein: CASSERRGYYEQYF. The CDR3 DNA is TGTGCCAGCAGTGAACGGAGGGGCTACTACGAGCAGTACTTC.

This clone appeared a single time. V gene TRBV7-9 combines with J gene TRBJ2-7; weak D call: TRBD1 (8 bases). Trimming took off 5 bases at V and 0 bases at J, with 23 bases between the two ends. The V gene's germline CDR1 is SEHNR and CDR2 FQNEAQ (reference sequence). CDR3 length: 18 residues. CDR3 residues: CASSPGGTGGVSSYEQYF. CDR3 nucleotide sequence: TGTGCCAGCAGCCCAGGGGGCACAGGGGGGGTCTCCTCCTACGAGCAGTACTTC.

This sequence joins TRBV6-6 and TRBJ1-5; D is unclear. The CDR3 has 14 amino acids. In germline, CDR1 is MNHNY, CDR2 SVGAGI (reference sequence). V shed 7 bases and J shed 5 bases, with 15 bases lying between them. The CDR3 region is CASTLEGLHQPQHF. In DNA form, the CDR3 reads TGTGCCAGCACCCTCGAGGGTTTACATCAGCCCCAGCATTTT.

The chain links TRBV25-1 to TRBJ2-7; TRBD1 aligns across 12 bases. The ends lost 5 bases at V and 2 bases at J; junction bases unmatched: 4. Germline V gene lookup returns CDR1 MGHDK and CDR2 SYGVNS. The CDR3 loop spans 15 amino acids. This CDR3 reads CASSPRDRGPYEQYF. CDR3 nucleotide sequence: TGTGCCAGCAGTCCCCGGGACAGGGGGCCCTACGAGCAGTACTTC.

In its sample, this clone was seen once. The genes are TRBV4-3 and TRBJ2-2; 9 bases are shared with TRBD1. The V segment lost 0 bases and the J segment 3 bases; nucleotides outside the gene matches: 11. Germline-derived CDR1 and CDR2 are LGHNA and YSLEER. There are 19 residues in the CDR3. CDR3 region: CASSQERGQGGLDTGELFF. CDR3 DNA: TGCGCCAGCAGCCAAGAAAGGGGACAGGGAGGGCTTGACACCGGGGAGCTGTTTTTT.

In this sample, this clone turned up once. V gene TRBV9 combines with J gene TRBJ1-2, with D possibly matching TRBD1 (5 bases). V lost 4 bases and J 8 bases, leaving 21 bases between the germline ends. In germline, CDR1 is SGDLS, CDR2 YYNGEE. This CDR3 is built from 15 residues. The CDR3 nucleotides read TGTGCCAGCAGCCTTACCCTTACTACAGGCGACGGCTACACCTTC. Its protein is CASSLTLTTGDGYTF.

The chain combines TRBV29-1 with TRBJ2-7, with D uncertain. Germline V lookup: CDR1 SQVTM, CDR2 ANQGSEA. Trimming took 6 bases from V and 3 from J, leaving 6 bases between them. The CDR3 has 10 amino acids. CDR3 in DNA: TGCAGCGTGCCTAGCTACGAGCAGTACTTC. This gives the protein CSVPSYEQYF.

The rearrangement joins TRBV14 to TRBJ1-3, with D possibly TRBD1 on 6 matching bases. The germline V gene has CDR1 SGHDN and CDR2 FVKESK. CDR3 length equals 13 residues. The V end lost 5 bases, the J end lost 2 bases, and 7 bases lay between the germline ends. For the CDR3, the DNA is TGTGCCAGCAGCGGGACAACTGGAAACACCATATATTTT. Encoded protein: CASSGTTGNTIYF.

The genes are TRBV11-2 and TRBJ1-2, with a possible D match to TRBD1 (6 bases). V dropped 3 bases and J dropped 5 bases, with 7 bases sitting between them. CDR3 length: 12 amino acids. Germline V gives CDR1 SGHAT, CDR2 FQNNGV. The CDR3 protein is CASSFGQYGYTF. In DNA form, the CDR3 reads TGTGCCAGCAGCTTTGGACAGTATGGCTACACCTTC.

This chain joins TRBV5-1 and TRBJ2-3; 8 positions match TRBD2. J lost 0 bases, V lost 4 bases, and 13 bases had no gene match. This CDR3 contains 18 residues. Per the germline V gene, CDR1 is SGHRS and CDR2 is YFSETQ. The CDR3 loop is CASSPGGALFWSTDTQYF. Here the CDR3 DNA reads TGCGCCAGCAGCCCCGGGGGGGCCCTATTTTGGAGCACAGATACGCAGTATTTT.

The sample holds a few counts of this clone. The genes are TRBV7-3 and TRBJ1-3, with D possibly being TRBD1 (6 bases). This CDR3 comprises 14 residues. Germline lookup yields CDR1 SGHTA and CDR2 FQGTGA. Deletions cut 2 bases from V and 2 bases from J, with 7 bases between. In nucleotides, the CDR3 is TGTGCCAGCAGCTTACAGGGGCCTGGAAACACCATATATTTT. Protein product: CASSLQGPGNTIYF.

This chain joins TRBV30 and TRBJ2-3, with D possibly matching TRBD2 (5 bases). This CDR3 has 12 residues. Germline V gives CDR1 GTSNPN, CDR2 SVGIG (reference sequence). Deletions cut 5 bases from V and 1 base from J, with 7 bases between. The chain's CDR3 is CAWSRGTDTQYF. For the CDR3, the DNA is TGTGCCTGGTCGCGGGGCACAGATACGCAGTATTTT. The full variable domain, completed using reference TRBV30 and TRBJ2-3, is SQTIHQWPATLVQPVGSPLSLECTVEGTSNPNLYWYRQAAGRGLQLLFYSVGIGQISSEVPQNLSASRPQDRQFILSSKKLLLSDSGFYLCAWSRGTDTQYFGPGTRLTVL.

DNA for the CDR3: TGCGCCAGCAGCTGGGGACAGCGCTCGTATGGCTACACCTTC. It codes for CASSWGQRSYGYTF. This chain joins TRBV5-1 and TRBJ1-2; the match to TRBD1 covers 7 bases. Germline assignment: CDR1 SGHRS and CDR2 YFSETQ. CDR3 length: 14 amino acids. V shed 3 bases, J shed 5 bases, and the junction held 7 bases outside the gene matches.

J is TRBJ1-1 and V is TRBV4-3, with D uncertain. The germline gives CDR1 LGHNA, CDR2 YSLEER. The CDR3 extends over 15 amino acids. V lost 0 bases and J lost 1, with 9 bases in between. The CDR3 sequence: CASSQDMQENTEAFF. The CDR3 region has the DNA TGCGCCAGCAGCCAAGACATGCAGGAGAACACTGAAGCTTTCTTT.

V and J are TRBV5-1 and TRBJ2-3; no definite D call. This CDR3 spans 15 amino acids. The ends were cut back, 1 base at V and 4 bases at J, with 13 bases in the middle. Germline assignment: CDR1 SGHRS and CDR2 YFSETQ. CDR3 in amino acids: CASSLTSRAADTQYF. Written as DNA, the CDR3 is TGCGCCAGCAGCTTGACGAGTCGCGCGGCAGATACGCAGTATTTT. The full variable domain, in which reference TRBV5-1 and TRBJ2-3 provide the parts outside the CDR3, is KAGVTQTPRYLIKTRGQQVTLSCSPISGHRSVSWYQQTPGQGLQFLFEYFSETQRNKGNFPGRFSGRQFSNSRSEMNVSTLELGDSALYLCASSLTSRAADTQYFGPGTRLTVL.

A few counts support this clone. The rearrangement uses TRBV4-1 and TRBJ2-7, with D possibly being TRBD2 (6 bases). The CDR3 runs 15 residues. In germline, CDR1 is MGHRA, CDR2 YSYEKL. V gave up 1 base and J gave up 0 bases, with 10 bases separating them. The CDR3 protein is CASSQVYGSSYEQYF. The CDR3 DNA reads TGCGCCAGCAGCCAAGTTTACGGGAGCTCCTACGAGCAGTACTTC.

This clone was observed a few times. J is TRBJ2-1 and V is TRBV27; possibly TRBD1 for D (6 bases). The V gene's germline CDR1 is MNHEY and CDR2 SMNVEV (reference sequence). Trimming pared 5 bases from V and 0 bases from J, leaving 14 bases between. The CDR3 is 16 amino acids. CDR3 in DNA: TGTGCCAGCAGTGCGCTAACAGGGTACTCCTACAATGAGCAGTTCTTC. It yields the protein CASSALTGYSYNEQFF.

In its sample, this clone was seen a few times. The chain recombines TRBV7-2 with TRBJ2-7, with D possibly matching TRBD2 (5 bases). Germline CDR1 SGHTA, CDR2 FQGNSA. Trimming pared 1 base from V and 2 bases from J, leaving 12 bases between. There are 15 residues in the CDR3. The CDR3 reads CASSLVASFTYEQYF. In DNA form, the CDR3 reads TGTGCCAGCAGCTTAGTGGCTAGCTTCACCTACGAGCAGTACTTC.

The chain combines TRBV9 with TRBJ1-2, with 9 bases that match TRBD1. V gave up 4 bases and J gave up 8 bases; unmatched junction bases: 6. The CDR3 spans 13 residues. CDR1 SGDLS and CDR2 YYNGEE come from the germline V gene. The CDR3 coding sequence is TGTGCCAGCAGCCCAGGGACAGGGAAAGGCTACACCTTC. The encoded protein is CASSPGTGKGYTF.

The CDR3 coding sequence is TGCAGCGTTGATGACAGGGGTGGCACAGATACGCAGTATTTT. Its protein is CSVDDRGGTDTQYF. The genes are TRBV29-1 and TRBJ2-3; the match to TRBD1 covers 8 bases. This CDR3 has 14 amino acids. Germline V gene sequence: CDR1 SQVTM, CDR2 ANQGSEA. V lost 3 bases and J lost 1; bases outside the gene matches: 3.